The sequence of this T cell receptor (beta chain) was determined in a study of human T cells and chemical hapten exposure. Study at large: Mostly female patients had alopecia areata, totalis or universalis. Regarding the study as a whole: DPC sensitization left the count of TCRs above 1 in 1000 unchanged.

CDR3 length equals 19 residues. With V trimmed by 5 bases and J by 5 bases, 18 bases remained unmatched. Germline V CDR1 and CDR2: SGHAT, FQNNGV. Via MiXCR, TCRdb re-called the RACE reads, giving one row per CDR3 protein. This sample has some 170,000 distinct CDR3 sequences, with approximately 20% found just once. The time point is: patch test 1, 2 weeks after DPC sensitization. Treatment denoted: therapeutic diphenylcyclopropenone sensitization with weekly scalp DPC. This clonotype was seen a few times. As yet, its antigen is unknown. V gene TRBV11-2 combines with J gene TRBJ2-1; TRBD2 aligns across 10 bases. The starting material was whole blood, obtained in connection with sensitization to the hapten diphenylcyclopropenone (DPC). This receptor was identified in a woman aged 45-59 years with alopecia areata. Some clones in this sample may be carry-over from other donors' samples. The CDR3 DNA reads TGTGCCAGCAGCCTCCTTGCTACAACCGGGACTAGCGCCAACAATGAGCAGTTCTTC. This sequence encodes CASSLLATTGTSANNEQFF.